These T cell receptor beta chains were read from a single sample in a study of control samples from healthy donors and cancer patients. This table comes from immunoSEQ multiplex PCR, and its TCRdb copy is limited to in-frame clones, with some not included. Here the sample spans roughly 130,000 clones, 90% to 95% being singletons. Sequencing was done on a sample of PBMCs. All receptors come from a man aged 50 to 60 with head and neck cancer. CDR3s include the opening cysteine and the closing phenylalanine or tryptophan. D genes are given only for firm matches. Clone size is shown for a subset of rows, as once, few, many or a class of expanded clone.

d_call j_call v_call clone_size cdr3_nt cdr3_aa
. TRBJ2-2 TRBV9 . TGTGCCAGCAGCGTTACCGGGGAGCTGTTTTTT CASSVTGELFF
. TRBJ1-2 TRBV30 . TGTGCCTGGACCCCGGGCAGCTATGGCTACACCTTC CAWTPGSYGYTF
. TRBJ1-2 TRBV30 . TGTGCCTGGAGTGCAGGCGCCTCCGGAGGTGCTGGTGGCTACACCTTC CAWSAGASGGAGGYTF
. TRBJ2-1 TRBV20-1 . TGCAGTGCTAGTGCTCCGGGCCTGTCGCAGTTCTTC CSASAPGLSQFF
. TRBJ1-2 TRBV2 . TGTGCCAGCGTAGACGGGAACGGCTATGGCTACACCTTC CASVDGNGYGYTF
. TRBJ1-1 TRBV7-8 . TGTGCCAGCATCCCCCGGGGAACCATGAACACTGAAGCTTTCTTT CASIPRGTMNTEAFF
. TRBJ2-3 TRBV5-4 . TGTGCCAGCAGCTCGCCGGGGGCCCCAGATACGCAGTATTTT CASSSPGAPDTQYF
. TRBJ2-2 TRBV27 . TGTGCCAGCAGTCCCAGACTCTCTTCTGGCACCGGGGAGCTGTTTTTT CASSPRLSSGTGELFF
TRBD1 TRBJ2-1 TRBV27 . TGTGCCAGCAGTTTGCCGGGACAGGGAAATCATGAGCAGTTCTTC CASSLPGQGNHEQFF
TRBD1 TRBJ1-2 TRBV4-3 . TGCGCCAGCAGCCAATTAGCGACAGGGACCTATGGCTACACCTTC CASSQLATGTYGYTF
. TRBJ2-3 TRBV4-2 . TGTGCCAGCAGCCAAGATGGGACGGGAACTACAGATACGCAGTATTTT CASSQDGTGTTDTQYF
. TRBJ1-2 TRBV23-1 . TGCGCCAGCAGTCACGACAGGTCCACTAACTATGGCTACACCTTC CASSHDRSTNYGYTF
TRBD1 TRBJ1-3 TRBV5-5 . TGTGCCAGCACGGACAGGAGTTCAACTGGAAACACCATATATTTT CASTDRSSTGNTIYF
TRBD1 TRBJ1-2 TRBV11-2 . TGTGCCAGCAGCCGATGGGACAGGGTAGGGATCAACTATGGCTACACCTTC CASSRWDRVGINYGYTF
. TRBJ2-2 TRBV5-4 once TGTGCCAGCAGTTGGAATCCCGGAGGGGCCGGGGAGCTGTTTTTT CASSWNPGGAGELFF
. TRBJ1-4 TRBV9 few TGTGCCAGCAGCGTGTCTACAGGGAGGACTAATGAAAAACTGTTTTTT CASSVSTGRTNEKLFF
. TRBJ1-2 TRBV29-1 . TGCAGCGTAGATTTTGGTGTTGGGGCCTATGGCTACACCTTC CSVDFGVGAYGYTF
. TRBJ1-4 TRBV27 . TGTGCCAGCAGTTCCCACAGAGGAAAACTGTTTTTT CASSSHRGKLFF
. TRBJ1-6 TRBV27 . TGTGCCAGCAGTTTTGCCGGGGCGCTAAATTCACCCCTCCACTTT CASSFAGALNSPLHF
TRBD2 TRBJ2-1 TRBV11-2 few TGTGCCAGCAGCCCCACCGGGACTAGTGTCAATGAGCAGTTCTTC CASSPTGTSVNEQFF
. TRBJ1-5 TRBV2 . TGTGCCAGCAGTGGAAGGGGCAGTCTCGCTAGCAATCAGCCCCAGCATTTT CASSGRGSLASNQPQHF
TRBD1 TRBJ1-2 TRBV5-1 . TGCGCCAGCAGCATCGGACAGGGGAGTAACTATGGCTACACCTTC CASSIGQGSNYGYTF
. TRBJ1-2 TRBV5-1 . TGCGCCAGCAGCTTGGGTCACGCGGATGGCTACACCTTC CASSLGHADGYTF
. TRBJ1-4 TRBV29-1 once TGCAGCGTTGAGGGGGGGTCCGATGAAAAACTGTTTTTT CSVEGGSDEKLFF
. TRBJ2-7 TRBV10-3 . TGTGCCATCAGCAACAGGGTCGACCACGAGCAGTACTTC CAISNRVDHEQYF